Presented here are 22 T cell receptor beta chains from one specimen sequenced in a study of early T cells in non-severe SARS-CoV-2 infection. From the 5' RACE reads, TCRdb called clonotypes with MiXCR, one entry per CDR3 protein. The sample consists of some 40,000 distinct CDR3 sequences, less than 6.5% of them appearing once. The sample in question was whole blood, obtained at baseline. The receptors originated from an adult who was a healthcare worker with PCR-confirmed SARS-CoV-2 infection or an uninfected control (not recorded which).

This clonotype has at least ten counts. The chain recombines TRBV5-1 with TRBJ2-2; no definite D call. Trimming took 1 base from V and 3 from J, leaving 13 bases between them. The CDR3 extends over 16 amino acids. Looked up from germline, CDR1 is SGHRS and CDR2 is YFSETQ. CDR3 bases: TGCGCCAGCAGCTTGCGGCCCCTGGGTGACACCGGGGAGCTGTTTTTT. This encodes CASSLRPLGDTGELFF.

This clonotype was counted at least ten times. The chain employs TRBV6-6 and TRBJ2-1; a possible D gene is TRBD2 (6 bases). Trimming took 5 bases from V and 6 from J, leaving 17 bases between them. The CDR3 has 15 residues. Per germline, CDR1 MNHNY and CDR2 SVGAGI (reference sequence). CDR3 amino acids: CASSPHRVGGNEQFF. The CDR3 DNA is TGTGCCAGCAGTCCGCATCGAGTGGGGGGCAATGAGCAGTTCTTC.

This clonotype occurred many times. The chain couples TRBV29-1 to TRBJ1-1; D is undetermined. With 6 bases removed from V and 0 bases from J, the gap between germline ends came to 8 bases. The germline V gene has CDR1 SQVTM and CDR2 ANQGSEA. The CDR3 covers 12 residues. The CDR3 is CSVGMVNTEAFF. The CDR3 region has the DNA TGCAGCGTCGGAATGGTGAACACTGAAGCTTTCTTT.

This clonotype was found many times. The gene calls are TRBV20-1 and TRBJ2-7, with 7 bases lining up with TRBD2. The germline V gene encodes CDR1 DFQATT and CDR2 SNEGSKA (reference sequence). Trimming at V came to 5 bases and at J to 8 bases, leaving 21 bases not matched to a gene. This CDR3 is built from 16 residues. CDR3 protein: CSALSSRAGESGQQYF. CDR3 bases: TGCAGTGCTCTATCTTCCCGGGCGGGAGAGTCGGGCCAGCAGTACTTC.

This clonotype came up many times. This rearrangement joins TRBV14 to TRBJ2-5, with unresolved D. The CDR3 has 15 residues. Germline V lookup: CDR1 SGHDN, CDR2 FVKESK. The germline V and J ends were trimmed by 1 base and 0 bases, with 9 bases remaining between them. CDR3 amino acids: CASSQVGSYQETQYF. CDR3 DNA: TGTGCCAGCAGCCAAGTCGGAAGTTACCAAGAGACCCAGTACTTC.

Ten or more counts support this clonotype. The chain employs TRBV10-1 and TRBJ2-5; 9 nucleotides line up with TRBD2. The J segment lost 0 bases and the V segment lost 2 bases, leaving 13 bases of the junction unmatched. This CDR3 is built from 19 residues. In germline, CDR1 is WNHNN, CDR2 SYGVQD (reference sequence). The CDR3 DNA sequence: TGCGCCAGCAGTGAGCTCATTCTCGGGGGGACTAGCCACCAAGAGACCCAGTACTTC. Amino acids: CASSELILGGTSHQETQYF.

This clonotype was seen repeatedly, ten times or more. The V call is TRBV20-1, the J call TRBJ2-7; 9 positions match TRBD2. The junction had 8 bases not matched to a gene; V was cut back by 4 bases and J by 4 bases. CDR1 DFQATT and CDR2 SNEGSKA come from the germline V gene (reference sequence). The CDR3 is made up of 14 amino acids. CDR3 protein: CSATAQTSGYEQYV. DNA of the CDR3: TGCAGTGCTACCGCTCAGACTAGCGGTTACGAGCAGTACGTC.

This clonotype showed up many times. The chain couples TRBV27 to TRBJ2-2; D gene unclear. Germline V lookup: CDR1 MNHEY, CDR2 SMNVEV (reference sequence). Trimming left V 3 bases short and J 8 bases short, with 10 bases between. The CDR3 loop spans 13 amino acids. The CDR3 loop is CASSFGGGGELFF. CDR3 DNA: TGTGCCAGCAGTTTTGGTGGTGGGGGGGAGCTGTTTTTT.

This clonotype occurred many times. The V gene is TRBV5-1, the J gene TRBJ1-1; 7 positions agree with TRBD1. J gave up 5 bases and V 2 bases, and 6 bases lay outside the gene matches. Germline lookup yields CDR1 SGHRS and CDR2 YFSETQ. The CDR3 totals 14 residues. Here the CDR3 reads CASSLIQGRTEAFF. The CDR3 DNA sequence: TGCGCCAGCAGCTTAATACAGGGGCGGACTGAAGCTTTCTTT.

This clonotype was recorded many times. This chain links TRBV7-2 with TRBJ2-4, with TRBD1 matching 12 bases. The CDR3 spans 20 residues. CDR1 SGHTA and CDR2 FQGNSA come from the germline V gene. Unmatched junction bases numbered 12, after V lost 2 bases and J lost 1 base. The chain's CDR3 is CASSLHTGTGGASAKNIQYF. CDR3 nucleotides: TGTGCCAGCAGCTTACACACCGGGACAGGGGGCGCGTCTGCCAAAAACATTCAGTACTTC. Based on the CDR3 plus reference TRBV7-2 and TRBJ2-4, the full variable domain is GAGVSQSPSNKVTEKGKDVELRCDPISGHTALYWYRQSLGQGLEFLIYFQGNSAPDKSGLPSDRFSAERTGGSVSTLTIQRTQQEDSAVYLCASSLHTGTGGASAKNIQYFGAGTRLSVL.

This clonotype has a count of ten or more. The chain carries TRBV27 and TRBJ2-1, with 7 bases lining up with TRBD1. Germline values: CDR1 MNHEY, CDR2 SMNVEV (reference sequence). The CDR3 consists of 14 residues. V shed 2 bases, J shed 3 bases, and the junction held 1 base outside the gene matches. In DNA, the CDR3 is TGTGCCAGCAGTTTACAGGGGGACTACAATGAGCAGTTCTTC. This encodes CASSLQGDYNEQFF.

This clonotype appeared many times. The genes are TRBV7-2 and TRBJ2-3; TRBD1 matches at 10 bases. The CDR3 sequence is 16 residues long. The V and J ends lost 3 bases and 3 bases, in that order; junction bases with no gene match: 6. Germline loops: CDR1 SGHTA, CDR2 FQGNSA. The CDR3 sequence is CASSFRTGGATDTQYF. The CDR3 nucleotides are TGTGCCAGCAGCTTCCGGACAGGGGGTGCGACAGATACGCAGTATTTT.

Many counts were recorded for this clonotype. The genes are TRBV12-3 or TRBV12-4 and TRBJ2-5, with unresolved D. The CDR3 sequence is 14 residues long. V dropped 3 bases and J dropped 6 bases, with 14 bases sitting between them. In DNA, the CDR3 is TGTGCCAGCAGTTTTGATGAAGGATTGAAGACCCAGTACTTC. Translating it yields CASSFDEGLKTQYF.

The CDR3 DNA reads as TGCGCCAGCAGTGAGTCCGGGGAGCGCGAGCAGTACGTC. Translated, it gives CASSESGEREQYV. The chain links TRBV10-2 to TRBJ2-7, with D possibly TRBD2 on 5 matching bases. This CDR3 comprises 13 residues. The germline V gene encodes CDR1 WSHSY and CDR2 SAAADI. Trimming removed 0 bases at V and 6 bases at J, with 9 bases between.

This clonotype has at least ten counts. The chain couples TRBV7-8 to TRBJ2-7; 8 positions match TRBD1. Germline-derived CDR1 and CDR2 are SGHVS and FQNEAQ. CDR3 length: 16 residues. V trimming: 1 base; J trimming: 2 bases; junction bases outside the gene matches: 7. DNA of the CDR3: TGTGCCAGCAGCTTAGGAAGAAGACAGGGGACCTACGAGCAGTACGTC. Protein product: CASSLGRRQGTYEQYV.

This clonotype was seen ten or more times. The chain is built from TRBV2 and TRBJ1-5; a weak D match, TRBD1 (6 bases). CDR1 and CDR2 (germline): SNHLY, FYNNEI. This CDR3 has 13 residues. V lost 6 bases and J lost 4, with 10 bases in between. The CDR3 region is CASRDSNNQPQHF. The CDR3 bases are TGTGCCAGCAGGGACAGTAATAATCAGCCCCAGCATTTT.

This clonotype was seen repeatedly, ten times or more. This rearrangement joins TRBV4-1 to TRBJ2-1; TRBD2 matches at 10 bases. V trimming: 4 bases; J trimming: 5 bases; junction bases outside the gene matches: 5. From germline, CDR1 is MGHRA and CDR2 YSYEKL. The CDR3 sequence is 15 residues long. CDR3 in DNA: TGCGCCAGCAGCCGAGGACTAGCGGTAAACAATGAGCAGTTCTTC. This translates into CASSRGLAVNNEQFF.

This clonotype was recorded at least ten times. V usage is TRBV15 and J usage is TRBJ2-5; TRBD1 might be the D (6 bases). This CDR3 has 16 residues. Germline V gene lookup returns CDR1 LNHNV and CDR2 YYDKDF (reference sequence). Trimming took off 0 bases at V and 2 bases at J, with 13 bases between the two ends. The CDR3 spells CATSRDEGQQQETQYF. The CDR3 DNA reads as TGTGCCACCAGCAGAGATGAAGGACAGCAACAAGAGACCCAGTACTTC. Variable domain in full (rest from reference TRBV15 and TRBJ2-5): DAMVIQNPRYQVTQFGKPVTLSCSQTLNHNVMYWYQQKSSQAPKLLFHYYDKDFNNEADTPDNFQSRRPNTSFCFLDIRSPGLGDTAMYLCATSRDEGQQQETQYFGPGTRLLVL.

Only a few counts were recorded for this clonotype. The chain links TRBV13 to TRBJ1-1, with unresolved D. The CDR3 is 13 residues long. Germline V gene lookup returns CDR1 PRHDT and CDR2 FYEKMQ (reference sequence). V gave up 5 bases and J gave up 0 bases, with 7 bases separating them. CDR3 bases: TGTGCCAGCAGCGGCCAGATGAACACTGAAGCTTTCTTT. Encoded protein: CASSGQMNTEAFF.

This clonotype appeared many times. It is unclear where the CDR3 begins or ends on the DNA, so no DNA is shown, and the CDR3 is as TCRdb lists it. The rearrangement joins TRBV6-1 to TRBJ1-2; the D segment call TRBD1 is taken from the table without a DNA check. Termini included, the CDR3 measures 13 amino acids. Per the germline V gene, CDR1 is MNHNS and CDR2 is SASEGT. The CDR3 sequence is CASILDRNYGYTF.

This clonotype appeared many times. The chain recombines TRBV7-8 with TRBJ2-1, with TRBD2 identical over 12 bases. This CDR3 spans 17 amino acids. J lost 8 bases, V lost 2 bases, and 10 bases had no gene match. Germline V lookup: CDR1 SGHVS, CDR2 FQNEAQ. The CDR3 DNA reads TGTGCCAGCAGCTTACATCCTAGCGGGAGGGCCCGGGATGAGCAGTTCTTC. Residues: CASSLHPSGRARDEQFF.

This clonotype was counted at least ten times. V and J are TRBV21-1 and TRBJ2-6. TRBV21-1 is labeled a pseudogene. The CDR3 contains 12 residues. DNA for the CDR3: TGTGCCAGCAAGATCTGGGCCAACGTCCTGACTTTC. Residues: CASKIWANVLTF.